This TCR beta chain is drawn from a study of vaccination and CD4 T cells after COVID-19. In the study overall: Each control culture was treated with a CEFX pool, an HIV-1 Nef pool, or no peptide.

On this clonotype: Antigen unknown.

Sequenced with the Oncomine TCR Beta short-read assay was DNA taken from cultured CD4+ T cells. TCRdb used MiXCR to reprocess the PCR reads, holding one entry per CDR3 protein. The sample yields 13,000 or so distinct CDR3 sequences, roughly a quarter seen once. The CDR3 runs 14 residues. Trimming took 6 bases from V and 2 from J, leaving 11 bases between them. Germline-derived CDR1 and CDR2 are SNHLY and FYNNEI. Stated treatment: approximately nine-day PBMC culture with coronavirus spike peptide pools or control peptides (ViraFEST assay). This sequence was found in a human donor who received a COVID-19 vaccine. The source material was CD4+ T cells from blood, cultured in vitro, sampled before SARS-CoV-2 vaccination. J is TRBJ1-3 and V is TRBV2; no definite D call. The CDR3 sequence is CASRGPDPGNTIYF. In DNA form, the CDR3 reads TGTGCCAGCAGGGGCCCCGATCCTGGAAACACCATATATTTT.